The clone carrying this TCR beta chain was observed a few times. Its antigen is unidentified. Expressed TCRB transcripts were sequenced, since all the RNA that had been isolated was reverse transcribed. It was found that naive, central memory and regulatory T cell samples averaged around 3.5 million reads. Assay used: immunoSEQ multiplex PCR; TCRdb lists only in-frame clones, some missing. The sample yields around 190,000 clones, 10% to 15% seen once. The V gene lost 4 bases and the J gene lost 1 base, with 11 bases spanning the gap. Germline assignment: CDR1 SGHDT and CDR2 YYEEEE. The CDR3 loop spans 14 amino acids. This specimen comes from a study of beta chain features in type 1 diabetes. General study results and limits: These data did not resolve whether HLA type affects TCRB rearrangement. Amplification by PCR could prefer shorter templates, with the same effect in patients and controls. TCRB CDR3s from Type 1 diabetes patients were moderately but significantly shorter in all four CD4+ subsets.

This chain links TRBV5-6 with TRBJ1-1; maybe TRBD1 (6 bases). The material sequenced was central memory CD4+ T cells from blood. This clonotype originated in a woman between 18 and 29 years old in good health. CDR3 DNA sequence: TGTGCCAGCAGCATCAGGGGAAGGAACACTGAAGCTTTCTTT. Amino acid sequence: CASSIRGRNTEAFF.